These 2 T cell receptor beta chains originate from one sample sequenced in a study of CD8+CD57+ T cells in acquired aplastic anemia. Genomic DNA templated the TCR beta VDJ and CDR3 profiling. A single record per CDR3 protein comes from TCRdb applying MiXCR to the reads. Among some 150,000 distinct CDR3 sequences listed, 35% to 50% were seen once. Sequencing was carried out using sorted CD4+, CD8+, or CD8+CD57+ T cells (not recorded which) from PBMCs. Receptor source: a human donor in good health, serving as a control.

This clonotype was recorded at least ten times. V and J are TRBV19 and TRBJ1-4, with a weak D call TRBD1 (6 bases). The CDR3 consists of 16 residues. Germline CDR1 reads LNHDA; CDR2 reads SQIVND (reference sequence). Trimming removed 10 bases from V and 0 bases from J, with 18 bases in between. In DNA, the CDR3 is TGTGCCACCTCGACAGGCTTGACAGCAACTAATGAAAAACTGTTTTTT. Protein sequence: CATSTGLTATNEKLFF. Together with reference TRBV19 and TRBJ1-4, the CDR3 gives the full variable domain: DGGITQSPKYLFRKEGQNVTLSCEQNLNHDAMYWYRQDPGQGLRLIYYSQIVNDFQKGDIAEGYSVSREKKESFPLTVTSAQKNPTAFYLCATSTGLTATNEKLFFGSGTQLSVL.

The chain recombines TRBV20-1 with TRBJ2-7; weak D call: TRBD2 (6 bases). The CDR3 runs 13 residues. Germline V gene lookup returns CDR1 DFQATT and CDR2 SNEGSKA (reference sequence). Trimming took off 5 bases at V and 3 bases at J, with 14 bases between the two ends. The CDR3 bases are TGCAGTGCTTGCGAGGTAGCGGTCTACGAGCAGTACTTC. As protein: CSACEVAVYEQYF.